Here is one T cell receptor (beta chain) with its context. No antigen is known for it. The sample holds no much larger clone one base away, and base qualities are not on file. This sample was taken from a study of blood T cell repertoires in COVID-19 (dated by TCRdb to 2018 to 2021). Regarding the complete study: The collaborator samples originated in the United States, Italy and Spain and spanned the acute and convalescent phases of COVID-19. The material from the prospective study consisted of cDNA or gDNA derived from T cells, B-cell-depleted T cells, or PBMCs. Samples came from the ongoing ImmuneRACE study (first 160 participants) plus 1,254 subjects from 6 global collaborators. HLA class I and class II types, where available, came from metadata supplied by the sample provider rather than from assay-based typing. A de-identified subject ID, COVID-19 status, age in years and sex were almost always included in the sample metadata. A freely available public database, intended as a resource for researchers studying the immune response to SARS-CoV-2, is where the repertoires were released. Subjects who had been exposed to COVID-19, were actively infected with it, or had recovered from it provided the deeply sampled blood TCRbeta repertoires that made up the dataset. Overall results and qualifications from the work: Clinical and demographic metadata were provided uncurated, with the amount varying by source and participant.

Whole blood was collected in K2EDTA tubes by collaborating institutions according to the institutions' own protocols. Collaborator samples were shipped for TCRbeta analysis as frozen whole blood, isolated PBMCs, or DNA extracted from either sample type. Relative to germline, V is 0 bases shorter and J is 3 bases shorter, with 17 bases between their ends. For CDR1 and CDR2, the germline V gene lists SGDLS and YYNGEE. Inclusive of the bounding cysteine and phenylalanine, the CDR3 is 17 residues long. The only DNA kept is the CDR3, 51 bases in frame from the first base. The immunoSEQ Assay, a bias-controlled multiplex PCR, was used to amplify TCRbeta CDR3 regions from genomic DNA. Processing in the source paper ran as follows. Nucleated cell counts per sample were estimated from amplification of reference gene primers within the assay. To quantify the absolute abundance of each unique TCRbeta CDR3 rearrangement, sequence reads were collapsed and filtered. For each sample, productive Simpson clonality was calculated by taking the square root of Simpson's diversity index across productive rearrangements. Imported from immuneACCESS, the table was reduced by TCRdb to in-frame sequences with V and J called. These copies leave out some clones; in studies compared against another copy, an unresolved V gene accounts for under half, and the cause of the remainder is not known. V and J calls and clone size are as listed in that table; D and trimming were resolved from the DNA. Within this sample are roughly 70,000 clones, with about four fifths of them counted one time only. The ten largest make up approximately 4.1% of the sample.

The receptor was isolated from an older woman with acute or convalescent COVID-19. The chain is made from TRBV9 and TRBJ2-3; the D gene remains uncertain. The sequenced sample was peripheral blood. The CDR3: CASSVAGSVALTDTQYF. The nucleotides are TGTGCCAGCAGCGTAGCCGGGTCGGTAGCTTTAACAGATACGCAGTATTTT.